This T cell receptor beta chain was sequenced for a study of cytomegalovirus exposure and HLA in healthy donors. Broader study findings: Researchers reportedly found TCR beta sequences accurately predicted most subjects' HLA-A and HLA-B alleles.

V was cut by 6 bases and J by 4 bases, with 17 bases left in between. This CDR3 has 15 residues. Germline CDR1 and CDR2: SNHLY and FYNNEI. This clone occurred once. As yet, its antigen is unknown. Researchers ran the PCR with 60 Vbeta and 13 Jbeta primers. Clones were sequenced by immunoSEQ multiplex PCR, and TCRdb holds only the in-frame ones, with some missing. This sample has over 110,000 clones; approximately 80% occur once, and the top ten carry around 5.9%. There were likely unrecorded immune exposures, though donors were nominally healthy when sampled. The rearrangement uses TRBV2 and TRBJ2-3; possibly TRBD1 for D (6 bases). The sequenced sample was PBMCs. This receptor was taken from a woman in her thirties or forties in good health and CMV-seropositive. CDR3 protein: CASSDRAQGPDTQYF. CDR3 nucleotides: TGTGCCAGCAGCGATAGGGCACAGGGCCCAGATACGCAGTATTTT.